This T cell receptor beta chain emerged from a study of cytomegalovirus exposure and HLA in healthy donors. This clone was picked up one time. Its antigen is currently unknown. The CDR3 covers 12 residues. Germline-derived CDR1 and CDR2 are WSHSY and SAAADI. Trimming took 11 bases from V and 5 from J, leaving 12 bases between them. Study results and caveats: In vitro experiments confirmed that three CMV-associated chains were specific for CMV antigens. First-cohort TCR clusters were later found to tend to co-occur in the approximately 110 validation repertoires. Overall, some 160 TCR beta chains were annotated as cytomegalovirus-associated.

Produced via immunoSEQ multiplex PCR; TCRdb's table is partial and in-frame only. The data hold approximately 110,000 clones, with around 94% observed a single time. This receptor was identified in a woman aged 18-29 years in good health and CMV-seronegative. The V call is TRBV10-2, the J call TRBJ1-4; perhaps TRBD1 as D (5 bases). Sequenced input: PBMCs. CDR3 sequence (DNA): TGCGCCGGGGGGGGGACCAATGAAAAACTGTTTTTT. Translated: CAGGGTNEKLFF.